This T cell receptor beta chain is from a study of PD-1 blockade in classical Hodgkin lymphoma. In the case of this clone: Its target is unknown.

The CDR3 is made up of 13 amino acids. From germline, CDR1 is ENHRY and CDR2 SYGVKD. V was trimmed by 7 bases and J by 5 bases, leaving 13 bases between them. Study conclusions and caveats: Differences between repertoires have undefined causes, possibly disease activity or prior therapy.

Profiling relied on immunoSEQ multiplex PCR, and the TCRdb table lists in-frame clones only, not all of them. Of tens of thousands of clones listed, roughly 88% are singletons. Time point reported: newly diagnosed, previously untreated cHL patient sample. Acting as the comparison were PBMCs from newly diagnosed, untreated classical Hodgkin lymphoma. What was sequenced was peripheral blood mononuclear cells (PBMCs). This TCR derives from a human donor with classical Hodgkin lymphoma. This sequence joins TRBV10-3 and TRBJ2-3, with D possibly being TRBD2 (6 bases). The CDR3 DNA is TGTGCCATCACTTTCGGGAGAGGAGATACGCAGTATTTT. It translates to CAITFGRGDTQYF.